This T cell receptor beta chain stems from a study of vaccination effects on CD4 cells after COVID-19. Background on the study: Vaccination of participants consisted of two doses of either the BNT162b2 or mRNA-1273 vaccine.

Sequencing was preceded by expansion of antigen-specific CD4+ T cells with viral peptide pools in the ViraFEST assay. CD4+ T cells were isolated after 10 days of culture. Wells of a few million PBMC each were grown with about 9.5 IU/ml IL-2 and about 9.7 ug/ml peptides. Half-medium changes using IL-2 medium occurred on days 3 and 7. Trimming removed 4 bases from V and 0 bases from J, with 10 bases in between. The CDR3 covers 14 residues. The V gene's germline CDR1 is SGDLS and CDR2 YYNGEE. Repertoires were generated with immunoSEQ multiplex PCR, while TCRdb's copy carries only in-frame clones and drops some. The sample includes fewer than 25,000 clones, about three quarters of them seen just once. This clone appeared a few times. Its antigen remains unidentified.

This chain links TRBV9 with TRBJ1-1; D is unresolved. The receptor's source is a human donor who received a COVID-19 vaccine. Sequences were derived from CD4+ T cells from PBMCs cultured with HCoV-229E spike peptides, sampled before COVID-19 vaccination. CDR3 in DNA: TGTGCCAGCAGCACCCGGTCCTTGAACACTGAAGCTTTCTTT. This codes for CASSTRSLNTEAFF.